Sequencing of this TCR beta chain was carried out in a study of identifying expanded T cells in peripheral blood. Regarding the study as a whole: Clone count variance between approximately two-week samples rose with total template count.

Worth noting for this clone: The antigen remains unidentified.

TCRdb keeps only in-frame clones here, not all; method: immunoSEQ multiplex PCR. The sample lists more than 80,000 clones; around 88% were seen once. This CDR3 contains 12 residues. V lost 6 bases, J lost 5 bases, and 8 bases lay in between. CDR1 KGHSH and CDR2 LQKENI come from the germline V gene. The chain joins TRBV18 to TRBJ1-5; no reliable D call. Source material: blood. This sequence originates from a person aged 18-69 years in good health. The CDR3 DNA reads TGTGCCAGCTCCCCCTCCGATCAGCCCCAGCATTTT. Its protein is CASSPSDQPQHF.